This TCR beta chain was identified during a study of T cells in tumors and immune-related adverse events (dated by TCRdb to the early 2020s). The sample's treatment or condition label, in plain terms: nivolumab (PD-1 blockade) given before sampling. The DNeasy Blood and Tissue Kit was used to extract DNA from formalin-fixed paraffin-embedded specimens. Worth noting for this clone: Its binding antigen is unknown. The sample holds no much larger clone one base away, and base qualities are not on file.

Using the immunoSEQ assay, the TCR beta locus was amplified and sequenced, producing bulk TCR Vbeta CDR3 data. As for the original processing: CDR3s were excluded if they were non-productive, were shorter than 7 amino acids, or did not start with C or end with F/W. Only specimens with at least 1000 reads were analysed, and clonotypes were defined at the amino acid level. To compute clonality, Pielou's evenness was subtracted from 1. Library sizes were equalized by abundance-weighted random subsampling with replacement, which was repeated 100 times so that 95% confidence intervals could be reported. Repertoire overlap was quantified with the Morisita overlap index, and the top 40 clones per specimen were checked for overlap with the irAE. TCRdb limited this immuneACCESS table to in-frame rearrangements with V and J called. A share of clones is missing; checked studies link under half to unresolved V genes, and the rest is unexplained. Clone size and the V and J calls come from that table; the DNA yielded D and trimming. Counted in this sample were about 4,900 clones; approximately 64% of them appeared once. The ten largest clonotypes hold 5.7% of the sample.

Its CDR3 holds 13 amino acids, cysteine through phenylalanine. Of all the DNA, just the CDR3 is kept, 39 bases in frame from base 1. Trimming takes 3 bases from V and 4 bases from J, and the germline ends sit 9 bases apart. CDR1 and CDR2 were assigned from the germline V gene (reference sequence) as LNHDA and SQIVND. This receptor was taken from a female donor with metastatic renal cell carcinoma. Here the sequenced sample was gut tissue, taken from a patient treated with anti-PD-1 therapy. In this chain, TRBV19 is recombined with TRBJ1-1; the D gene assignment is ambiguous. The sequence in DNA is TGTGCCAGTAGTATCGGGGTTCCCACTGAAGCTTTCTTT. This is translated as CASSIGVPTEAFF. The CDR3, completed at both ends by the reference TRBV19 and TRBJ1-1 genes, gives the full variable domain DGGITQSPKYLFRKEGQNVTLSCEQNLNHDAMYWYRQDPGQGLRLIYYSQIVNDFQKGDIAEGYSVSREKKESFPLTVTSAQKNPTAFYLCASSIGVPTEAFFGQGTRLTVV.